This is a list of T cell receptor beta chains from one sample in a study of CD8+ T cells in alopecia areata. Sequencing used immunoSEQ multiplex PCR; TCRdb keeps in-frame clones, though not all of them. This sample carries 200,000 or so clones, roughly 64% of them seen once, and the ten largest clones take about 5.1%. Sequences were derived from CD4+ T cells sorted from blood, sampled at week 24, from a patient treated with tofacitinib. Receptors were obtained from a human donor with alopecia areata. The CDR3 runs from the conserved cysteine through the conserved F or W. A D gene is named only where the DNA matches it firmly. Not all rows give a size; the values are once, few, many and, for expanded clones, a class.

TGTGCCAGCAGCTCCGACAGTTCCTACGAGCAGTACTTC,CASSSDSSYEQYF,TRBJ2-7,NA,TRBV5-6,NA
TGTGCCAGTAGTACCGTTTTGGGACTGACCGGGGAGCTGTTTTTT,CASSTVLGLTGELFF,TRBJ2-2,NA,TRBV19,few
TGTGCCAGCAGCTTAAGCCCTAGCGGGGGCCTCGATGAGCAGTTCTTC,CASSLSPSGGLDEQFF,TRBJ2-1,TRBD2,TRBV7-3,once
TGTGCCAGCAGCCCCCGACAGGGACGAAAGAACACCGGGGAGCTGTTTTTT,CASSPRQGRKNTGELFF,TRBJ2-2,TRBD1,TRBV9,NA
TGTGCCAGCAGTTTGGAGGGGGCGGGTACGCAGTATTTT,CASSLEGAGTQYF,TRBJ2-3,NA,TRBV27,few
TGTGCCAGCAGTCCCGGACAGGGCAGCTACCAGCCCCAGCATTTT,CASSPGQGSYQPQHF,TRBJ1-5,TRBD1,TRBV7-2,NA
TGCGCCAGCAGGGATGGGACGGACTCTAGCACAGATACGCAGTATTTT,CASRDGTDSSTDTQYF,TRBJ2-3,NA,TRBV5-1,many
TGTGCCAGCAGTGGGGACAGGGGTAAGAATGAGCAGTTCTTC,CASSGDRGKNEQFF,TRBJ2-1,TRBD1,TRBV6-6,NA
TGTGCCAGCAGTGTCACTAGCCGGGAGACCCAGTACTTC,CASSVTSRETQYF,TRBJ2-5,NA,TRBV2,NA
TGCAGCGCCGGGACAGTGAACACTGAAGCTTTCTTT,CSAGTVNTEAFF,TRBJ1-1,TRBD1,TRBV29-1,NA
TGTGCCAGCACCCCGGCAGGGGATTACACTGAAGCTTTCTTT,CASTPAGDYTEAFF,TRBJ1-1,NA,TRBV7-2,NA
TGCAGCGTTGAAGGGGGGCAGATGGGCCACGAGCAGTACTTC,CSVEGGQMGHEQYF,TRBJ2-7,NA,TRBV29-1,NA
TGTGCCAGCAGCCGGACAGGGACTCCCCATGAGAAGCAGTACTTC,CASSRTGTPHEKQYF,TRBJ2-7,TRBD1,TRBV11-1,NA
TGTGCCAGCGCGGACAGGGCCCCCACAGATACGCAGTATTTT,CASADRAPTDTQYF,TRBJ2-3,TRBD1,TRBV7-2,NA
TGTGCCAGCAGTTACTCATCTTATACCCAGTACTTC,CASSYSSYTQYF,TRBJ2-5,NA,TRBV6-5,NA
TGTGCCAGCGGGACTAGCGGGTTCCAAGAGACCCAGTACTTC,CASGTSGFQETQYF,TRBJ2-5,TRBD2,TRBV5-6,NA
TGTGCCAGCAGCTTACATGGGACAGGGTTTGAAAAACTGTTTTTT,CASSLHGTGFEKLFF,TRBJ1-4,TRBD1,TRBV7-2,NA
TGTGCCAGCAGGGTAGGGGTGACTAGCAATCAGCCCCAGCATTTT,CASRVGVTSNQPQHF,TRBJ1-5,NA,TRBV6-6,NA
TGTGCCATCAGCCCCGAGAGGGTGCAGTTCTTC,CAISPERVQFF,TRBJ2-1,NA,TRBV10-3,NA
TGTGCCAGCAGTTTATCCGGGACCCCGGGAGAGACCCAGTACTTC,CASSLSGTPGETQYF,TRBJ2-5,NA,TRBV27,NA
TGTGCCAGCAGCCCGTCCCCCCGACCAAGGTCCTGGGGGGCCAACGTCCTGACTTTC,CASSPSPRPRSWGANVLTF,TRBJ2-6,NA,TRBV9,NA
TGTGCCAGCAGCCCGGGACACGCGTCTTATGGCTACACCTTC,CASSPGHASYGYTF,TRBJ1-2,NA,TRBV5-6,NA
TGTGCCAGCAGCCCGGGACTAGCGGGAGGTGGGCAGTACTTC,CASSPGLAGGGQYF,TRBJ2-5,TRBD2,TRBV28,NA
TGTGCCAGTGCCCGGGGGATTCAAGAGACCCAGTACTTC,CASARGIQETQYF,TRBJ2-5,NA,TRBV6-1,NA
TGTGCCAGCTCACCGACAGGGGGAGATGAAAAACTGTTTTTT,CASSPTGGDEKLFF,TRBJ1-4,TRBD1,TRBV18,few
TGTGCCAGCAGTGAAGCGCTTCTAGGGGCCAACGTCCTGACTTTC,CASSEALLGANVLTF,TRBJ2-6,NA,TRBV2,NA
TGTGCCAGCAGAAGGGACCGATACACAGATACGCAGTATTTT,CASRRDRYTDTQYF,TRBJ2-3,NA,TRBV7-2,NA
TGCGCCAGCAGGTTAACGACTAGCGCGATTGGGGGGACCCAGTACTTC,CASRLTTSAIGGTQYF,TRBJ2-5,TRBD2,TRBV5-1,NA
TGCGCCAGCAGCCAAGTCGGGCTCGGGGGCTACACCTTC,CASSQVGLGGYTF,TRBJ1-2,NA,TRBV4-1,NA
TGTGCCATCAGTGAGGGCGGGAGACTCGAGACCCAGTACTTC,CAISEGGRLETQYF,TRBJ2-5,TRBD2,TRBV10-3,few
TGCAGCGTCGGGACACCGCCTAACGAGCAGTACTTC,CSVGTPPNEQYF,TRBJ2-7,NA,TRBV29-1,NA
TGTGCCATCAGATTCTCAGGGAGCGGTTCACCCCTCCACTTT,CAIRFSGSGSPLHF,TRBJ1-6,NA,TRBV10-3,few
TGCAGCGGTAACAGGGAGATGAACACTGAAGCTTTCTTT,CSGNREMNTEAFF,TRBJ1-1,NA,TRBV29-1,NA
TGCAGCGCTAAAAGCGGGGGGCAGCCCCAGCATTTT,CSAKSGGQPQHF,TRBJ1-5,NA,TRBV29-1,NA
TGTGCCAGCAGTTCGAGGCTAGGTGGGGCCAACGTCCTGACTTTC,CASSSRLGGANVLTF,TRBJ2-6,NA,TRBV28,NA
TGCAGCGTTGGAGAGACCTTAGCCAAAAACATTCAGTACTTC,CSVGETLAKNIQYF,TRBJ2-4,NA,TRBV29-1,few
TGTGCCTGGAGTTCGGTTGGGCACGAGCAGTACTTC,CAWSSVGHEQYF,TRBJ2-7,NA,TRBV30,NA
TGTGCCAGCAGCCCCGGGGGTACTAGCGCGTATTACAATGAGCAGTTCTTC,CASSPGGTSAYYNEQFF,TRBJ2-1,TRBD2,TRBV27,NA
TGTGCCTGGACAGGACAGGGTCACACCTACGAGCAGTACTTC,CAWTGQGHTYEQYF,TRBJ2-7,TRBD1,TRBV30,NA
TGTGCCATCAGTGGGCAGAAAAGCTCCTACGAGCAGTACTTC,CAISGQKSSYEQYF,TRBJ2-7,NA,TRBV10-3,once
TGTGCCAGTTCCACCGGGTTTTACACAGATACGCAGTATTTT,CASSTGFYTDTQYF,TRBJ2-3,NA,TRBV19,NA
TGTGCCAGCAGTTCGGGTTTAACCAGGGGAAGCGACGAGCAGTACTTC,CASSSGLTRGSDEQYF,TRBJ2-7,NA,TRBV6-6,few
TGCAGTGCTAGTCCGGGAGAGACCCAGTACTTC,CSASPGETQYF,TRBJ2-5,NA,TRBV20-1,few
TGTGCCAGCTCACCATTACAGGGGGCTAACAATGAGCAGTTCTTC,CASSPLQGANNEQFF,TRBJ2-1,TRBD1,TRBV18,few
TGTGCCAGCAGCCTTAGCGGGGGGTACTACAATGAGCAGTTCTTC,CASSLSGGYYNEQFF,TRBJ2-1,TRBD2,TRBV2,NA
TGCAGCGTTGGGCGGGTGGACTATGGCTACACCTTC,CSVGRVDYGYTF,TRBJ1-2,NA,TRBV29-1,few
TGCAGCGTTAGGCGGGGGAGAAACAATGAGCAGTTCTTC,CSVRRGRNNEQFF,TRBJ2-1,TRBD2,TRBV29-1,NA
TGTGCCGGATCGGACAGGTACAATGAGCAGTTCTTC,CAGSDRYNEQFF,TRBJ2-1,TRBD1,TRBV7-9,few
TGTGCCAGCAGACGGGGCCAGCGGGATACGCAGTATTTT,CASRRGQRDTQYF,TRBJ2-3,NA,TRBV6-5,NA